This is a list of T cell receptor beta chains from one sample in a study of regulatory T cells in long-lasting Graves disease. MiXCR, run by TCRdb on the multiplex PCR reads, gives a single entry per CDR3 protein. The table has around 500,000 distinct CDR3 sequences, under 25% seen once; the top ten hold 7% to 10%. Sequenced material: peripheral blood mononuclear cells (PBMCs), taken when the disease was refractory, from a patient treated with antithyroid drugs. These receptors originate from a female donor with Graves disease. The conserved cysteine and the conserved F or W are not part of the CDR3 here.

v_gene	j_gene	CDR3aa
TRBV4-2	TRBJ2-7	ASSPGQGGPSWVEQY
TRBV7-9	TRBJ2-5	ASSLGGLSETQY
TRBV7-9	TRBJ2-4	ASSGLALIAKNIQY
TRBV7-2	TRBJ1-3	ASSLASVSGNTIY
TRBV4-1	TRBJ2-7	ASSQERAGVTGEQY
TRBV28	TRBJ2-7	ASSLWGREAQSNEQY
TRBV5-1	TRBJ2-7	ASSDYPSYEQY
TRBV9	TRBJ2-4	ASSVNGVAKNIQY
TRBV6-2/TRBV6-3	TRBJ2-7	ASSTGLAGGKTHYEQY
TRBV11-1	TRBJ2-7	ASSFGLAAYEQY
TRBV29-1	TRBJ1-1	SVDYLRTGVENTEAF
TRBV2	TRBJ2-7	ASRDTLAGVRSYEQY
TRBV12-3/TRBV12-4	TRBJ2-2	ASSRTGGIGELF
TRBV9	TRBJ1-6	ASSATGINSPLH
TRBV11-2	TRBJ2-6	ASSLDRSGANVLT
TRBV20-1	TRBJ2-7	SAAAGGGTLYEQY
TRBV7-8	TRBJ2-1	ASSSMGAISRNEQF
TRBV4-1	TRBJ2-7	ASSQPGSSYEQY
TRBV11-2	TRBJ1-2	ASSLLSGQGLLANYGYT
TRBV27	TRBJ1-2	ASSLRRDSYGYT
TRBV20-1	TRBJ1-1	STSDWNTEAF
TRBV28	TRBJ1-1	ASSWGGSEAF
TRBV18	TRBJ1-6	ASSPVQGYNSPLH
TRBV2	TRBJ2-2	ASRGGLGTGELF
TRBV11-2	TRBJ1-1	ASSLRAKNTEAF
TRBV20-1	TRBJ2-5	SAAGTSGRLRETQY
TRBV5-1	TRBJ2-2	ASSPRGATNTGELF
TRBV5-1	TRBJ2-1	ASSWTGTSFPYNEQF
TRBV29-1	TRBJ1-1	SVHQGADRKAF
TRBV19	TRBJ1-1	ASSKFGRVNTEAF
TRBV20-1	TRBJ1-4	SVSGKEKLF
TRBV15	TRBJ2-2	ATSRDRGYTGELF
TRBV11-2	TRBJ1-2	ASSLRGREDGYT
TRBV7-9	TRBJ1-5	ASSPSNFRNSNQPQH
TRBV14	TRBJ2-3	ASSHSRTDTQY
TRBV27	TRBJ2-5	ASSPPGTSQETQY
TRBV6-1	TRBJ2-7	ASSGTGRTTEQY
TRBV6-1	TRBJ2-2	ASKPGTSNTGELF
TRBV19	TRBJ2-1	ASSIISSGELPHEQF
TRBV24-1	TRBJ2-5	ATSDLSGRGETQY
TRBV7-9	TRBJ2-7	ASSLWEYEQY
TRBV5-4	TRBJ1-1	ASSGGGFEKRDTEAF
TRBV20-1	TRBJ2-4	SASLPSGSLGNIQY
TRBV27	TRBJ1-6	ASSSTGGSPLH
TRBV2	TRBJ2-1	ASGGDRTGSEQF
TRBV9	TRBJ1-2	ASSQLGQGLGYT
TRBV7-9	TRBJ2-1	ASSEGAGGVYNEQF
TRBV3-1	TRBJ2-2	ASSQEGFANTGELF
TRBV5-6	TRBJ1-2	ASSFGRRGYT
TRBV25-1	TRBJ1-6	ASRGGAENSPLH
TRBV27	TRBJ2-1	ASSLFGSYEQF
TRBV20-1	TRBJ1-5	SARDEAQGNQPQH
TRBV7-2	TRBJ2-3	ASSSLYTDTQY
TRBV6-6	TRBJ1-2	ASSYSGHYGYT
TRBV5-1	TRBJ2-2	ASRRNSGANTGELF